Listed below are T cell receptor beta chains from one sample, sequenced in a study of cytomegalovirus exposure and HLA in healthy donors. Produced via immunoSEQ multiplex PCR; TCRdb's table is partial and in-frame only. The sample has 100,000 to 150,000 clones; the top ten hold about 1.5%. Input material: PBMCs. These receptors came from a woman aged 40 to 50 in good health and CMV-seropositive. Each CDR3 is given without its conserved first and last residue. A D gene is named only where the DNA matches it firmly.

d_gene	v_gene	j_gene	CDR3aa
TRBD1	TRBV25-1	TRBJ2-2	ASSAQGENTGELF
NA	TRBV29-1	TRBJ2-2	SVTGSRNTGELF
TRBD2	TRBV7-2	TRBJ2-7	ASSGGTSGKARGEQY
NA	TRBV7-9	TRBJ2-3	ASSIQTSFADTQY
NA	TRBV6-5	TRBJ2-3	ASSTLASADTQY
TRBD2	TRBV9	TRBJ2-2	ASSVLAGVYTGELF
TRBD1	TRBV5-6	TRBJ1-2	ASIPGPGGGYGYT
TRBD1	TRBV28	TRBJ1-2	ASSETRGLDGYT
NA	TRBV7-9	TRBJ2-7	ASSLANRVGVPEQY
NA	TRBV10-2	TRBJ2-1	ASSELAFYNEQF
NA	TRBV27	TRBJ2-7	ASSLIRWRGPLEQY